This T cell receptor (beta chain) originates from a study of T cells in localized non-small cell lung cancer. Whole-study results and caveats: Tumor showed lower T cell clonality than uninvolved adjacent lung, where it was highest. Across samples, adjacent lung featured a median 57 of the top 100 tumor clones. An association was observed between higher blood T cell density and longer overall survival. Sequencing covered just one tumor region, so heterogeneity cannot be ruled out.

Remarks on this clone: Its target is not known.

Trimming took off 4 bases at V and 4 bases at J, with 15 bases between the two ends. This CDR3 has 16 residues. Looked up from germline, CDR1 is SGDLS and CDR2 is YYNGEE. Method: immunoSEQ multiplex PCR; TCRdb's copy keeps in-frame clones and lacks some. The table lists tens of thousands of clones, less than 90% of them singletons, with less than 25% in the top ten. This chain connects TRBV9 to TRBJ2-6, with D tentatively TRBD2 (6 bases). This clonotype originated in a male donor aged 60 or over with stage III squamous cell lung carcinoma. The sequences come from peripheral blood, collected before any cancer treatment. The CDR3 here is CASSLSGDSGANVLTF. The CDR3 coding sequence is TGTGCCAGCAGCCTGAGTGGGGACTCGGGGGCCAACGTCCTGACTTTC.